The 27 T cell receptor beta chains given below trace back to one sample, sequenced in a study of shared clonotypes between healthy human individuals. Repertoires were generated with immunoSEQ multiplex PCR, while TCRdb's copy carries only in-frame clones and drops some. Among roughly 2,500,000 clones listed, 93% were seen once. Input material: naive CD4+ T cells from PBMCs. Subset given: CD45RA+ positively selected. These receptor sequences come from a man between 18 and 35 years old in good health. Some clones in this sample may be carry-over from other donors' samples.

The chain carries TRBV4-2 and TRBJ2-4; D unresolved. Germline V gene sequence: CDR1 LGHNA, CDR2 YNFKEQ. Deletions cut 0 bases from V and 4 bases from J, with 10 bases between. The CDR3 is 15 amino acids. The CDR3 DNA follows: TGTGCCAGCAGCCAAGAAATGATGGTGAAAAACATTCAGTACTTC. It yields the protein CASSQEMMVKNIQYF.

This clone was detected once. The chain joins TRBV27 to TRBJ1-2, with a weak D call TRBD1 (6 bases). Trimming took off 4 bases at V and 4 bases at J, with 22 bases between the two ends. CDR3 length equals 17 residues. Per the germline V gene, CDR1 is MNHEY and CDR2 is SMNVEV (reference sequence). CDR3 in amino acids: CASSSVASGASFYGYTF. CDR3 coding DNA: TGTGCCAGCAGTTCCGTCGCTTCAGGGGCGTCTTTCTATGGCTACACCTTC.

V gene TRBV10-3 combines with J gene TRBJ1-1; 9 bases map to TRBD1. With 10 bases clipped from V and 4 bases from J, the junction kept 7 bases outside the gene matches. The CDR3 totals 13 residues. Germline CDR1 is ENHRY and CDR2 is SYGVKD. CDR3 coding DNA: TGTGCCACGGGGGGACAGGGCGGCACTGAAGCTTTCTTT. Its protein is CATGGQGGTEAFF.

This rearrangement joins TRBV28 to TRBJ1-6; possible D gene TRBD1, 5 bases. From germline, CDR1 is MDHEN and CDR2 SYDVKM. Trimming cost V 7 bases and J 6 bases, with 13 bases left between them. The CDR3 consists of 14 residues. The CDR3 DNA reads TGTGCCAGCACCCTTATCAGGGTTAATTCACCCCTCCACTTT. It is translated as CASTLIRVNSPLHF.

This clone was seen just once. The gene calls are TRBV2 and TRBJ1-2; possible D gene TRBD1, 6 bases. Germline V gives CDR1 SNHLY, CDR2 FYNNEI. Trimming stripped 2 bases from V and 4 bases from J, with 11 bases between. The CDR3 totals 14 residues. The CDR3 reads CASSEWGGGYGYTF. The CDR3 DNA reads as TGTGCCAGCAGTGAATGGGGGGGCGGCTATGGCTACACCTTC.

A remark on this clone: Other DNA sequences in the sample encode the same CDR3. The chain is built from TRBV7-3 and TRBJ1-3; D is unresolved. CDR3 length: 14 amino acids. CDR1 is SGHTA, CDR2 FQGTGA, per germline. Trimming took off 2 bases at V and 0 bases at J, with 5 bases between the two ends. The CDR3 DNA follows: TGTGCCAGCAGCTTAGGCAGCTCTGGAAACACCATATATTTT. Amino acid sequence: CASSLGSSGNTIYF.

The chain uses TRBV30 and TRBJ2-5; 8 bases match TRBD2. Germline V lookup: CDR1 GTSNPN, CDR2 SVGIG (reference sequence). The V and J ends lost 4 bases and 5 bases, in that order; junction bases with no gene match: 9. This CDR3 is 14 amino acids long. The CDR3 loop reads CAWNQGGGHETQYF. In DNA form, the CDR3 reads TGTGCCTGGAACCAGGGCGGGGGGCACGAGACCCAGTACTTC.

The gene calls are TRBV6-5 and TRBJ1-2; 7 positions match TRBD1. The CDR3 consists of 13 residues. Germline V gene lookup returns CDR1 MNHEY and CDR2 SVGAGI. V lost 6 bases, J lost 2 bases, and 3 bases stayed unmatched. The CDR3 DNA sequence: TGTGCCAGCAGCTGGGACAGCAACTATGGCTACACCTTC. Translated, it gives CASSWDSNYGYTF.

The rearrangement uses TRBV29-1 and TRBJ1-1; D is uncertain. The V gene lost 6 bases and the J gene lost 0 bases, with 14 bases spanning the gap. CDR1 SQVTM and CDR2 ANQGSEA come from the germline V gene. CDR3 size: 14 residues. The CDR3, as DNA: TGCAGCGTGGCCCCCCGGCTTTTGAACACTGAAGCTTTCTTT. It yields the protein CSVAPRLLNTEAFF.

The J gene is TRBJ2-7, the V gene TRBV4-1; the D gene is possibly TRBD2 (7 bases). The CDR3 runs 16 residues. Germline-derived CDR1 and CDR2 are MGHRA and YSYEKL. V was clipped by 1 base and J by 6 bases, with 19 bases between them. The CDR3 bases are TGCGCCAGCAGCCAAGCCCTGAGGGGGGGGCGCGTCGAGCAGTACTTC. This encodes CASSQALRGGRVEQYF.

CDR3 DNA: TGTGCCAGCAGCTTAACAGGGCGGGGGGGAACCTACGAGCAGTACTTC. It yields the protein CASSLTGRGGTYEQYF. The V and J genes are TRBV7-2 and TRBJ2-7; 9 bases align to TRBD2. The CDR3 consists of 16 residues. The V gene's germline CDR1 is SGHTA and CDR2 FQGNSA. V trimming: 2 bases; J trimming: 2 bases; junction bases outside the gene matches: 7.

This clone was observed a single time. DNA of the CDR3: TGCGCCAGCAGCCAAGAGGGACAGGTCGGTGAAAAACTGTTTTTT. It specifies CASSQEGQVGEKLFF. This sequence joins TRBV4-3 and TRBJ1-4; 8 positions match TRBD1. The CDR3 runs to 15 residues. V shed 0 bases and J 7 bases; nucleotides not matched to a gene: 4. Germline values: CDR1 LGHNA, CDR2 YSLEER.

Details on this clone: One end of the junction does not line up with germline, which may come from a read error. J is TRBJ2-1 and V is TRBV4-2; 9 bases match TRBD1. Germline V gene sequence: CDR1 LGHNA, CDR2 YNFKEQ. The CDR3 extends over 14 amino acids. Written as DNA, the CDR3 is TGTGCCAGCAGCCAAGATGCCCGACAGGGGGGACCTCTCTTC. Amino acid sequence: CASSQDARQGGPLF.

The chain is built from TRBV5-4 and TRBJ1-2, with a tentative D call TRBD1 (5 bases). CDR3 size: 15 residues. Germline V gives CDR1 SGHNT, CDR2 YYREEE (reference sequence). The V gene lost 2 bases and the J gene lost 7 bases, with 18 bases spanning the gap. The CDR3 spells CASSFRGASNGGYTF. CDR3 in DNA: TGTGCCAGCAGCTTCCGCGGGGCATCTAACGGTGGCTACACCTTC.

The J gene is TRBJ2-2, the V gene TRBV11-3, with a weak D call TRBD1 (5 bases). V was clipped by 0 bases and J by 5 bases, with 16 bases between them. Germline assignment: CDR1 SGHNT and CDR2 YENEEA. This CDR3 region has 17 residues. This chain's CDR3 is CASSLEWGRVRTGELFF. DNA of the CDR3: TGTGCCAGCAGCTTAGAATGGGGCAGGGTTCGTACCGGGGAGCTGTTTTTT.

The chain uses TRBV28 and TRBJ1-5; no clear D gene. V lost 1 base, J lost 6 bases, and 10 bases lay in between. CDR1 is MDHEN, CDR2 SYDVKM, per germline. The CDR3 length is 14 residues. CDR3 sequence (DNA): TGTGCCAGCAGTTTATTTATGGATGGTCAGCCCCAGCATTTT. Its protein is CASSLFMDGQPQHF. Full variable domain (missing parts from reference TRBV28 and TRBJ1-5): DVKVTQSSRYLVKRTGEKVFLECVQDMDHENMFWYRQDPGLGLRLIYFSYDVKMKEKGDIPEGYSVSREKKERFSLILESASTNQTSMYLCASSLFMDGQPQHFGDGTRLSIL.

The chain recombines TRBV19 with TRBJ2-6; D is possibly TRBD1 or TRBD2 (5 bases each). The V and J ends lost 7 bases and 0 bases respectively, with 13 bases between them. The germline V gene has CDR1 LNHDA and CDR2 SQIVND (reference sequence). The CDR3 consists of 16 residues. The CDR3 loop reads CASNLWGSSGANVLTF. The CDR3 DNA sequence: TGTGCCAGTAACCTCTGGGGGAGCTCTGGGGCCAACGTCCTGACTTTC.

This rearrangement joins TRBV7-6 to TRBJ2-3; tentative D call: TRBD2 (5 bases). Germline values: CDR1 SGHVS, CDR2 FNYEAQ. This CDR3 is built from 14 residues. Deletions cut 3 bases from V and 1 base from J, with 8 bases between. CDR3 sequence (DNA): TGTGCCAGCAGCTTCGATAGCGGCACAGATACGCAGTATTTT. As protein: CASSFDSGTDTQYF. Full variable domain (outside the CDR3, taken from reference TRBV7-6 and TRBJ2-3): GAGVSQSPRYKVTKRGQDVALRCDPISGHVSLYWYRQALGQGPEFLTYFNYEAQQDKSGLPNDRFSAERPEGSISTLTIQRTEQRDSAMYRCASSFDSGTDTQYFGPGTRLTVL.

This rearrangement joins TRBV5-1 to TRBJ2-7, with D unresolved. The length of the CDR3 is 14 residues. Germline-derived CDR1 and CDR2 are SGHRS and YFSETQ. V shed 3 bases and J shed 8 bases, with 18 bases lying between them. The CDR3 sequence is CASSSRTLKGKQYF. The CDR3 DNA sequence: TGCGCCAGCAGCTCCCGGACCTTAAAGGGAAAGCAGTACTTC.

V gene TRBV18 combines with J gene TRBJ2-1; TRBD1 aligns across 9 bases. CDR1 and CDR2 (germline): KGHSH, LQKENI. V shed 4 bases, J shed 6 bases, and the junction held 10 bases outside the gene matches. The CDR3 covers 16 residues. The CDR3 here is CASSLRRDRAFNEQFF. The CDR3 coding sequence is TGTGCCAGCTCACTTCGCCGGGACAGGGCCTTCAATGAGCAGTTCTTC.

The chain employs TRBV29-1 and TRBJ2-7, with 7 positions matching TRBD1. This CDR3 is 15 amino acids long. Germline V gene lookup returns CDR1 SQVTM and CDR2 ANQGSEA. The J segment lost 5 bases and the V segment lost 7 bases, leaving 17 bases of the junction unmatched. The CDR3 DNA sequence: TGCAGCGGTGGGGACAGCCTAAATCCTAGCCACGAGCAGTACTTC. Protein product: CSGGDSLNPSHEQYF.

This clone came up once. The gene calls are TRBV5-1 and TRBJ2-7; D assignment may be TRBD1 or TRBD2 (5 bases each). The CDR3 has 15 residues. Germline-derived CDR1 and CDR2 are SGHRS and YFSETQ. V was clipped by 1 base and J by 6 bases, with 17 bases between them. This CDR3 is CASSLYSRDPGEQYF. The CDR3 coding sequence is TGCGCCAGCAGCTTGTACAGCAGGGACCCAGGCGAGCAGTACTTC.

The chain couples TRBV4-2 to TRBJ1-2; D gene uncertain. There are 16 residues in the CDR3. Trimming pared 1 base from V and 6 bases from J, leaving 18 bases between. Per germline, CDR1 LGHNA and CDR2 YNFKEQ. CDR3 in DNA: TGTGCCAGCAGCCAAGTGGCGGAGGGAGTAAGGAATGGCTACACCTTC. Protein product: CASSQVAEGVRNGYTF.

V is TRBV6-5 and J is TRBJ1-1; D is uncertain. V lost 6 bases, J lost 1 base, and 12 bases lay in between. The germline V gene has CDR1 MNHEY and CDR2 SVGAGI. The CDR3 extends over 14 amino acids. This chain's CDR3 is CASSQAAGNTEAFF. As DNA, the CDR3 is TGTGCCAGCAGCCAGGCGGCAGGGAACACTGAAGCTTTCTTT.

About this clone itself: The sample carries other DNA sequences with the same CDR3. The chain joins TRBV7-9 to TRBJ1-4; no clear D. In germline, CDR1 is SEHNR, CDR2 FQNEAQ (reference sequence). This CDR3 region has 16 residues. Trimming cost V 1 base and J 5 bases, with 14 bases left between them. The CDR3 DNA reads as TGTGCCAGCAGCTTAGGTTCAGGAGCGATAAATGAAAAACTGTTTTTT. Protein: CASSLGSGAINEKLFF.

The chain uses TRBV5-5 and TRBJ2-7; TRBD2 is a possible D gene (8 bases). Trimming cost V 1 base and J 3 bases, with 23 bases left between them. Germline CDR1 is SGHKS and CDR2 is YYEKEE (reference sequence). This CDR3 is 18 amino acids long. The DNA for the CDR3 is TGTGCCAGCAGCTTGAATCCAGGGGGAGGCCTAGCGGGCTACGAGCAGTACTTC. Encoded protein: CASSLNPGGGLAGYEQYF.

The CDR3 nucleotides are TGTGCCAGCAGCAAAGAGACCAGGGCTAGGACTGAAGCTTTCTTT. Translated: CASSKETRARTEAFF. The V gene is TRBV21-1, the J gene TRBJ1-1; TRBD1, the D gene given by the table, was not confirmed from the DNA. TRBV21-1 is termed a pseudogene. The CDR3 consists of 15 residues.